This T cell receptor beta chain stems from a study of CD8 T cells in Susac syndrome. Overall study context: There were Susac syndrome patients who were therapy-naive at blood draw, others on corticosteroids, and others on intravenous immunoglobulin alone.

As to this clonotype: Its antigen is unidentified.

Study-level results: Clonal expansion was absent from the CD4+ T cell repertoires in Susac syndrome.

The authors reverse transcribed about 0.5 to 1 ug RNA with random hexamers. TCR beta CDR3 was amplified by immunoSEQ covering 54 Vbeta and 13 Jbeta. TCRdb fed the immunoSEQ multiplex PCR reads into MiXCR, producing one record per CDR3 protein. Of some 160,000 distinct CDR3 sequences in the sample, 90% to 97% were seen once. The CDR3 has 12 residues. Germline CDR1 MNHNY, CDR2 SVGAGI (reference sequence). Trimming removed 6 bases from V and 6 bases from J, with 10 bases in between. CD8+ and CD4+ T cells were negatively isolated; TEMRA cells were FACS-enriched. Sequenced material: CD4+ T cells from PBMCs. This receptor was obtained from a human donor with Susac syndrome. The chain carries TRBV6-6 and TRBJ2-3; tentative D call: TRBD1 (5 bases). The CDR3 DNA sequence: TGTGCCAGCAGGATAGGGGTGGATACGCAGTATTTT. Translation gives CASRIGVDTQYF.